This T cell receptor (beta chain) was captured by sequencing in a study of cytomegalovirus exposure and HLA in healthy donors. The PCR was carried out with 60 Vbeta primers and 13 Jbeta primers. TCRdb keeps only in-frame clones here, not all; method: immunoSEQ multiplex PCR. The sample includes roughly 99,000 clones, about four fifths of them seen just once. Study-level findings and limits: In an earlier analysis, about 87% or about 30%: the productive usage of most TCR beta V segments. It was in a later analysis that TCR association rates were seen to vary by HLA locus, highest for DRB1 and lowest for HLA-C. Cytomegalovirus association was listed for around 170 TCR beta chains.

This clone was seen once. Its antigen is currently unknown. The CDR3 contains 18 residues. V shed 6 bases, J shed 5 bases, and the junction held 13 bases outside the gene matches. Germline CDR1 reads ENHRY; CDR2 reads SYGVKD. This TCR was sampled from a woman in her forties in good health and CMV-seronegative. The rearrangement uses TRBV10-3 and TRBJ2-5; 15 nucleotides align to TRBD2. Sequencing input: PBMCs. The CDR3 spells CAISPGLAGGPLGETQYF. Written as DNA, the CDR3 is TGTGCCATCAGCCCCGGACTAGCGGGGGGGCCTTTGGGGGAGACCCAGTACTTC.